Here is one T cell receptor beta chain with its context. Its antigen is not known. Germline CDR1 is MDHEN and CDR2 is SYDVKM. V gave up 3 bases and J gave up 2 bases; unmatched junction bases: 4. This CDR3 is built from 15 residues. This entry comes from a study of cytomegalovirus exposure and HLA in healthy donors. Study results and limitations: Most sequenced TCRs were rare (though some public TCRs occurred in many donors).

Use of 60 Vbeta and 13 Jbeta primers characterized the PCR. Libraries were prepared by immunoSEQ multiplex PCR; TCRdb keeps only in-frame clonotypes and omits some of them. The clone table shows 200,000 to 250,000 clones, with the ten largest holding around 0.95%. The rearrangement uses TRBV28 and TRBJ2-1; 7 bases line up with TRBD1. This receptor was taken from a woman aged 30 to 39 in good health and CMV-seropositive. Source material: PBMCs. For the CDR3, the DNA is TGTGCCAGCAGTTTGGTCCAGGGGGCCTACAATGAGCAGTTCTTC. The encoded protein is CASSLVQGAYNEQFF.